Here is one T cell receptor (beta chain) with its context. The antigen remains undetermined. The repertoire was sequenced with immunoSEQ multiplex PCR; TCRdb's copy has only in-frame clones and lacks some. The table lists over 350,000 clones, less than 90% of them singletons. Noted treatment: 15 to 20 received Ad26.COV2.S at low or high dose, single or two shots; about five received placebo; per-sample allocation not given. Following the first vaccine or placebo injection, samples were taken on day 63. Boston hosted the donor, who was an adult aged 18-55 years. Expression of Wuhan-strain SARS-CoV-2 spike came from the Ad26 vector that formed the vaccine. The source of the sample is a study of Ad26.COV2.S vaccination and SARS-CoV-2 variants. Study-wide context: Intramuscularly, Ad26.COV2.S was given either once or twice, 56 days apart. Points from the study as a whole: Similar non-spike TCR breadth was seen in vaccine and placebo recipients.

Trimming removed 0 bases at V and 6 bases at J, with 12 bases between. Germline values: CDR1 MNHEY, CDR2 SVGEGT. This CDR3 region has 15 residues. The genes are TRBV6-2 or TRBV6-3 and TRBJ1-5; a possible D gene is TRBD1 (6 bases). The material was peripheral blood, obtained in a trial of Ad26.COV2.S vaccine versus placebo. The TCR originated in a person aged 18-65 years who received the Ad26.COV2.S COVID-19 vaccine or a placebo. CDR3 residues: CASSYSKQGAQPQHF. The CDR3 nucleotides read TGTGCCAGCAGTTACTCGAAACAGGGAGCTCAGCCCCAGCATTTT.